What follows are 25 T cell receptor beta chains derived from one specimen sequenced in a study of blood T cell repertoires in COVID-19. Data came from immunoSEQ multiplex PCR; TCRdb stores just in-frame clones and leaves some out. Here the sample spans 300,000 or so clones, approximately 91% being singletons. The sequencing sample was made of peripheral blood. These receptors all come from a young woman with COVID-19, enrolled during active disease.

The gene calls are TRBV11-3 and TRBJ2-1; tentatively, D is TRBD1 (5 bases). The germline V gene encodes CDR1 SGHNT and CDR2 YENEEA. The CDR3 totals 15 residues. Trimming shortened V by 2 bases and J by 3 bases, and 11 bases separated the two germline ends. The CDR3 protein is CASSLRDSYYNEQFF. The CDR3, as DNA: TGTGCCAGCAGCTTAAGAGACAGTTACTACAATGAGCAGTTCTTC.

This chain links TRBV7-9 with TRBJ2-7; 7 positions match TRBD1. CDR1 is SEHNR and CDR2 is FQNEAQ in the germline V gene (reference sequence). This CDR3 has 15 residues. The V segment lost 4 bases and the J segment 1 base; nucleotides outside the gene matches: 7. The CDR3 is CASSSDRVLSYEQYF. For the CDR3, the DNA is TGTGCCAGCAGCTCCGACAGGGTTTTATCCTACGAGCAGTACTTC.

This chain uses TRBV2 with TRBJ1-1; weak D call: TRBD1 (5 bases). Per germline, CDR1 SNHLY and CDR2 FYNNEI. The CDR3 totals 12 residues. Trimming left V 7 bases short and J 2 bases short, with 8 bases between. The CDR3 reads CASKGTNTEAFF. Here the CDR3 DNA reads TGTGCCAGCAAAGGGACTAACACTGAAGCTTTCTTT.

The chain joins TRBV2 to TRBJ2-2; TRBD2 might be the D (6 bases). The V gene lost 11 bases and the J gene lost 1 base, with 11 bases spanning the gap. The CDR3 consists of 13 residues. CDR1 is SNHLY and CDR2 is FYNNEI in the germline V gene. The CDR3 is CAGGIGNTGELFF. DNA of the CDR3: TGTGCCGGGGGGATCGGGAACACCGGGGAGCTGTTTTTT.

The V gene is TRBV30, the J gene TRBJ1-1; 7 nucleotides match TRBD1. The CDR3 has 15 residues. Germline lookup yields CDR1 GTSNPN and CDR2 SVGIG (reference sequence). V lost 2 bases and J lost 3; bases outside the gene matches: 9. The CDR3 DNA follows: TGTGCCTGGAGTAAGACAGGGTTAGGGGACACTGAAGCTTTCTTT. Translating gives CAWSKTGLGDTEAFF. The full variable domain, with the rest looked up from reference TRBV30 and TRBJ1-1, is SQTIHQWPATLVQPVGSPLSLECTVEGTSNPNLYWYRQAAGRGLQLLFYSVGIGQISSEVPQNLSASRPQDRQFILSSKKLLLSDSGFYLCAWSKTGLGDTEAFFGQGTRLTVV.

This chain links TRBV7-8 with TRBJ2-1; 14 bases are a match to TRBD2. This CDR3 contains 14 residues. V lost 5 bases and J lost 10; bases outside the gene matches: 4. Germline CDR1 and CDR2: SGHVS and FQNEAQ. The CDR3 spells CASSTGLAGDEQFF. The CDR3 DNA follows: TGTGCCAGCAGCACGGGACTAGCGGGAGACGAGCAGTTCTTC. The entire variable domain, with the rest obtained from reference TRBV7-8 and TRBJ2-1, is as follows: GAGVSQSPRYKVAKRGQDVALRCDPISGHVSLFWYQQALGQGPEFLTYFQNEAQLDKSGLPSDRFFAERPEGSVSTLKIQRTQQEDSAVYLCASSTGLAGDEQFFGPGTRLTVL.

The chain uses TRBV2 and TRBJ1-2; TRBD1 might be the D (6 bases). Trimming took 1 base from V and 5 from J, leaving 11 bases between them. The CDR3 has 14 residues. Germline assignment: CDR1 SNHLY and CDR2 FYNNEI. The CDR3 DNA reads TGTGCCAGCAGTGAAGACAGGGCGTGGTATGGCTACACCTTC. Encoded protein: CASSEDRAWYGYTF. Based on the CDR3 plus reference TRBV2 and TRBJ1-2, the full variable domain is EPEVTQTPSHQVTQMGQEVILRCVPISNHLYFYWYRQILGQKVEFLVSFYNNEISEKSEIFDDQFSVERPDGSNFTLKIRSTKLEDSAMYFCASSEDRAWYGYTFGSGTRLTVV.

This chain connects TRBV5-4 to TRBJ1-4, with no clear D. CDR3 length: 14 residues. V lost 4 bases and J lost 1, with 8 bases in between. Germline V gene lookup returns CDR1 SGHNT and CDR2 YYREEE (reference sequence). The DNA for the CDR3 is TGTGCCAGCAGCGTACGAGGAACTAATGAAAAACTGTTTTTT. Its protein product is CASSVRGTNEKLFF. The full variable domain, in which reference TRBV5-4 and TRBJ1-4 provide the parts outside the CDR3, is ETGVTQSPTHLIKTRGQQVTLRCSSQSGHNTVSWYQQALGQGPQFIFQYYREEENGRGNFPPRFSGLQFPNYSSELNVNALELDDSALYLCASSVRGTNEKLFFGSGTQLSVL.

This clone was recorded a few times. The CDR3 here is CASSLTGPPIANEKLFF. The DNA of the CDR3 is TGTGCCAGCAGCTTAACAGGGCCCCCCATAGCTAATGAAAAACTGTTTTTT. The V call is TRBV7-6, the J call TRBJ1-4; D might be TRBD1 (6 bases). The CDR3 is 17 residues long. Trimming took 2 bases from V and 3 from J, leaving 16 bases between them. The germline CDR1 and CDR2 sequences are SGHVS and FNYEAQ.

CDR3 protein: CASSDSSGANVLTF. The CDR3 nucleotides read TGCGCCAGCAGCGATAGCTCTGGGGCCAACGTCCTGACTTTC. The chain links TRBV5-1 to TRBJ2-6; D ambiguous. Germline CDR1 is SGHRS and CDR2 is YFSETQ. CDR3 length equals 14 residues. V lost 4 bases and J lost 0, with 5 bases in between.

This chain joins TRBV9 and TRBJ2-5; 9 bases agree with TRBD2. The germline CDR1 and CDR2 sequences are SGDLS and YYNGEE. Germline trimming cut 3 bases from V and 5 bases from J; bases unmatched to any gene: 11. The CDR3 consists of 16 residues. The CDR3: CASSEGVAGDLETQYF. Written as DNA, the CDR3 is TGTGCCAGCAGCGAGGGGGTAGCGGGAGATCTCGAGACCCAGTACTTC.

J is TRBJ2-5 and V is TRBV18, with 9 bases aligning to TRBD2. This CDR3 is 14 amino acids long. Germline values: CDR1 KGHSH, CDR2 LQKENI. The V segment lost 6 bases and the J segment 5 bases; nucleotides outside the gene matches: 7. Here the CDR3 reads CASSSTSGGETQYF. As DNA, the CDR3 is TGTGCCAGCTCCTCGACTAGCGGCGGGGAGACCCAGTACTTC. The whole variable domain, remainder taken from reference TRBV18 and TRBJ2-5, is NAGVMQNPRHLVRRRGQEARLRCSPMKGHSHVYWYRQLPEEGLKFMVYLQKENIIDESGMPKERFSAEFPKEGPSILRIQQVVRGDSAAYFCASSSTSGGETQYFGPGTRLLVL.

V usage is TRBV28 and J usage is TRBJ2-7; 7 positions match TRBD2. Trimming at V came to 0 bases and at J to 5 bases, leaving 7 bases not matched to a gene. Germline V CDR1 and CDR2: MDHEN, SYDVKM. There are 15 residues in the CDR3. The CDR3 sequence: CASSLWREGLDEQYF. CDR3 sequence (DNA): TGTGCCAGCAGTTTATGGAGGGAGGGCCTCGACGAGCAGTACTTC.

This clone appeared a single time. The chain employs TRBV7-2 and TRBJ2-1, with 11 bases identical to TRBD2. This CDR3 contains 17 residues. The V segment lost 8 bases and the J segment 1 base; nucleotides outside the gene matches: 10. Germline V gene data show CDR1 as SGHTA and CDR2 as FQGNSA. As DNA, the CDR3 is TGTGCCAGCGCCAGACCCCCTAGCGGGGGGTCCTACAATGAGCAGTTCTTC. Its protein product is CASARPPSGGSYNEQFF.

This clone came up a few times. The chain recombines TRBV28 with TRBJ2-1, with TRBD2 matching 7 bases. Trimming at V came to 2 bases and at J to 3 bases, leaving 10 bases not matched to a gene. The CDR3 contains 17 residues. Germline lookup yields CDR1 MDHEN and CDR2 SYDVKM. The CDR3 DNA sequence: TGTGCCAGCAGTTTACTGTTCGCTAGCGGACTCTACAATGAGCAGTTCTTC. It translates to CASSLLFASGLYNEQFF.

The chain links TRBV9 to TRBJ1-5; 11 bases agree with TRBD1. Germline loops: CDR1 SGDLS, CDR2 YYNGEE. This CDR3 has 15 amino acids. Trimming removed 3 bases from V and 4 bases from J; junction bases left unmatched: 3. CDR3 nucleotide sequence: TGTGCCAGCAGCGCCTGGGACAGGGGGAATCAGCCCCAGCATTTT. Residues: CASSAWDRGNQPQHF.

The V and J genes are TRBV19 and TRBJ2-2; 9 bases match TRBD1. CDR3 length: 17 amino acids. V was clipped by 1 base and J by 9 bases; unmatched bases: 12. Germline-derived CDR1 and CDR2 are LNHDA and SQIVND (reference sequence). Written as DNA, the CDR3 is TGTGCCAGTAGTATAGGGGGTGGGGGACAGGGAAAACGGGAGCTGTTTTTT. Encoded protein: CASSIGGGGQGKRELFF.

The genes are TRBV5-1 and TRBJ2-6; no reliable D call. The ends were cut back, 3 bases at V and 0 bases at J, with 7 bases in the middle. This CDR3 has 15 residues. CDR1 and CDR2 from the germline V gene are SGHRS and YFSETQ. CDR3 sequence reads: CASSSSSSGANVLTF. The CDR3 bases are TGCGCCAGCAGCTCGAGTTCCTCTGGGGCCAACGTCCTGACTTTC.

The rearrangement links TRBV18 to TRBJ2-7; D gene ambiguous. The CDR3 sequence is 14 residues long. V was pared by 3 bases and J by 0 bases, with 9 bases between. The germline V gene has CDR1 KGHSH and CDR2 LQKENI. The CDR3 nucleotides are TGTGCCAGCTCACCCGCCGGTCCCTCCTACGAGCAGTACTTC. As protein: CASSPAGPSYEQYF.

V and J are TRBV5-1 and TRBJ2-7; a weak D match, TRBD1 (5 bases). This CDR3 is built from 14 residues. Germline lookup yields CDR1 SGHRS and CDR2 YFSETQ. V was pared by 4 bases and J by 4 bases, with 15 bases between. CDR3 residues: CASSPFADSYEQYF. Written as DNA, the CDR3 is TGCGCCAGCAGCCCCTTCGCCGACAGTTACGAGCAGTACTTC.

The V gene is TRBV6-1, the J gene TRBJ1-5; D gene unclear. Germline values: CDR1 MNHNS, CDR2 SASEGT. The V end lost 2 bases, the J end lost 0 bases, and 8 bases lay between the germline ends. The CDR3 spans 15 residues. CDR3 protein: CASSETLYSNQPQHF. The CDR3 DNA reads as TGTGCCAGCAGTGAAACACTATATAGCAATCAGCCCCAGCATTTT.

This clone showed up just once. This chain uses TRBV29-1 with TRBJ2-1; TRBD2 matches at 10 bases. CDR3 length: 14 residues. Germline V gene data show CDR1 as SQVTM and CDR2 as ANQGSEA. J was trimmed by 8 bases and V by 8 bases; bases with no gene match: 12. The CDR3 coding sequence is TGCAGCCACCGAACTAGCGGGAATCTTTATGAGCAGTTCTTC. Its translation is CSHRTSGNLYEQFF.

The rearrangement joins TRBV5-1 to TRBJ1-3; TRBD1 matches 8 bases. The CDR3 is 16 amino acids. V shed 4 bases and J 0 bases; nucleotides not matched to a gene: 6. From germline, CDR1 is SGHRS and CDR2 YFSETQ. The CDR3 nucleotides read TGCGCCAGCAGCGGGGGACAGGCCGCCTCTGGAAACACCATATATTTT. It encodes CASSGGQAASGNTIYF.

V is TRBV28 and J is TRBJ1-5; the match to TRBD1 covers 10 bases. The CDR3 is 15 amino acids. Trimming at V came to 6 bases and at J to 4 bases, leaving 6 bases not matched to a gene. Germline V gene data show CDR1 as MDHEN and CDR2 as SYDVKM. The CDR3 sequence: CASSKDRGGNQPQHF. The CDR3 DNA is TGTGCCAGCAGCAAGGACAGGGGGGGAAATCAGCCCCAGCATTTT. Filled out from reference TRBV28 and TRBJ1-5, the complete variable domain reads DVKVTQSSRYLVKRTGEKVFLECVQDMDHENMFWYRQDPGLGLRLIYFSYDVKMKEKGDIPEGYSVSREKKERFSLILESASTNQTSMYLCASSKDRGGNQPQHFGDGTRLSIL.

This clone has just a few counts. The rearrangement uses TRBV20-1 and TRBJ2-7, with TRBD1 matching over 7 bases. V was pared by 3 bases and J by 2 bases, with 7 bases of the junction left unmatched. Per germline, CDR1 DFQATT and CDR2 SNEGSKA (reference sequence). There are 14 residues in the CDR3. CDR3 protein: CSASGTVNTYEQYF. The CDR3 DNA follows: TGCAGTGCTAGTGGGACAGTGAACACCTACGAGCAGTACTTC.